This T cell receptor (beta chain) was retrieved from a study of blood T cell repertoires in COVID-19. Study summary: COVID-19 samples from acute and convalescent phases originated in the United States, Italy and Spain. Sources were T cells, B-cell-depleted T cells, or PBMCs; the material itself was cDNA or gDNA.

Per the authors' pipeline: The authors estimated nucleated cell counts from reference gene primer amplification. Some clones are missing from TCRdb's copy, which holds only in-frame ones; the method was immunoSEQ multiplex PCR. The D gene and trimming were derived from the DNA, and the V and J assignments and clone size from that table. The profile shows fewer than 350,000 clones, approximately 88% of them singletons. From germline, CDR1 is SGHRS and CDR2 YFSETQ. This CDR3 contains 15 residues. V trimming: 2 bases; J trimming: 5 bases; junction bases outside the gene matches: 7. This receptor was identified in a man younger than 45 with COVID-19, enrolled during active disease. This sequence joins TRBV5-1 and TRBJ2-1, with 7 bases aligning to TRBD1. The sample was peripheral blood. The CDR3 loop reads CASSFPDRNNNEQFF. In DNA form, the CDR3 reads TGCGCCAGCAGCTTCCCGGACAGGAATAACAATGAGCAGTTCTTC.